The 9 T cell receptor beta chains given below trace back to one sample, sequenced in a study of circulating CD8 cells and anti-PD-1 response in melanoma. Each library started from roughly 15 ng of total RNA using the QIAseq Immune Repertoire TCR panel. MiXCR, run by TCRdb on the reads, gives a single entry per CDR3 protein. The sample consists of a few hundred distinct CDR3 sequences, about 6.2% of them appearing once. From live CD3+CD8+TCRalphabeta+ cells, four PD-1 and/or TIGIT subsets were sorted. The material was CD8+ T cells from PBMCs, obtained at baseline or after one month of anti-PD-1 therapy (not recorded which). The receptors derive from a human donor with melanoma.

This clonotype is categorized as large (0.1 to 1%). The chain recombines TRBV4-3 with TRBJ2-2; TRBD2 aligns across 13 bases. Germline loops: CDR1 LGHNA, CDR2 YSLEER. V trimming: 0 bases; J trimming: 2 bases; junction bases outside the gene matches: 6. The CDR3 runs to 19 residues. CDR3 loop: CASSQDLTSGGINTGELFF. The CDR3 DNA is TGCGCCAGCAGCCAAGATTTGACTAGCGGGGGGATCAACACCGGGGAGCTGTTTTTT.

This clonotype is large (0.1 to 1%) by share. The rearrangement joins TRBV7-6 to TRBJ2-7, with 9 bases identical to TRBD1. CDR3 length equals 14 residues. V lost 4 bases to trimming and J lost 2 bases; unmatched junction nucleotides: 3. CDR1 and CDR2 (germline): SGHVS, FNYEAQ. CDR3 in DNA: TGTGCCAGCAGCTACGGGACAGGGACCTACGAGCAGTACTTC. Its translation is CASSYGTGTYEQYF.

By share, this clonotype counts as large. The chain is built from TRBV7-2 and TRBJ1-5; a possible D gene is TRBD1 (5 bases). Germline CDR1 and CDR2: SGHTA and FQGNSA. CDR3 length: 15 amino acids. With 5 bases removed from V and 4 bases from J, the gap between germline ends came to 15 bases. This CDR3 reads CASSTIGHINQPQHF. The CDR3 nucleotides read TGTGCCAGCAGCACGATCGGACACATTAATCAGCCCCAGCATTTT.

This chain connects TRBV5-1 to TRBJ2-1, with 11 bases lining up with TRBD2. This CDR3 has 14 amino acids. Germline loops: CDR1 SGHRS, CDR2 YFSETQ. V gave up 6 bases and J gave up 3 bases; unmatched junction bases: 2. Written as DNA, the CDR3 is TGCGCCAGCACCCTAGCGGGGGGCTACAATGAGCAGTTCTTC. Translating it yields CASTLAGGYNEQFF.

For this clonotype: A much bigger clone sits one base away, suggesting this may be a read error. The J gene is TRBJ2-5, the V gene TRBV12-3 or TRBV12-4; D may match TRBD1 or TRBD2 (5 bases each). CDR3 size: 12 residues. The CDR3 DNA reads TGTGCCAGCAGTTCTGGATCAGGGACCCGGTACTTC. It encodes CASSSGSGTRYF.

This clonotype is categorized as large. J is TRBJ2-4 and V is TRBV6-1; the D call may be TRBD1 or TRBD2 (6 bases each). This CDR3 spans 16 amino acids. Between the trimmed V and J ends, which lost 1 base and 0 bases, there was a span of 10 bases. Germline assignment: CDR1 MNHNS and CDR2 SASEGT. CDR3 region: CASSEDGGSAKNIQYF. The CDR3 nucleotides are TGTGCCAGCAGTGAAGACGGGGGCTCAGCCAAAAACATTCAGTACTTC.

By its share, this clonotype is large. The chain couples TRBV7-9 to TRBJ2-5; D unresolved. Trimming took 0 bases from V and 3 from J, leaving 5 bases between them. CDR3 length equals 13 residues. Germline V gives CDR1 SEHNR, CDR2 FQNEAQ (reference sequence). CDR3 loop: CASSLASKETQYF. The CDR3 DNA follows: TGTGCCAGCAGCTTAGCCAGCAAAGAGACCCAGTACTTC.

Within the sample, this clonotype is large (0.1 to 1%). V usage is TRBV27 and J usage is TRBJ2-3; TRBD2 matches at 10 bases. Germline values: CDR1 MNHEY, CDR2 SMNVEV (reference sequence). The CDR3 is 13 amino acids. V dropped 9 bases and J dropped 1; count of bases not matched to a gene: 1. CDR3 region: CASGTSGTDTQYF. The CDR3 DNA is TGTGCCAGTGGGACTAGCGGCACAGATACGCAGTATTTT.

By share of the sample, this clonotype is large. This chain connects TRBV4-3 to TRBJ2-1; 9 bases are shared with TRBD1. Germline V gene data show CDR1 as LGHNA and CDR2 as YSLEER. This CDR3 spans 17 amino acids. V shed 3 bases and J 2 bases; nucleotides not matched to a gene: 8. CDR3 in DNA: TGCGCCAGCAGCCACCTTGACAGGGGGAGCCCCTACAATGAGCAGTTCTTC. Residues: CASSHLDRGSPYNEQFF.